Each of the 27 T cell receptor beta chains below was sequenced from the same sample in a study of blood T cells in healthy people across ages. A second PCR of 7 to 11 cycles used a sample-barcoded 5' primer and a J-beta primer mix. TCRdb reanalysed the 5' RACE reads using MiXCR and keeps one entry per CDR3 protein. Among around 1,000,000 distinct CDR3 sequences listed, under 30% were seen once. These same records also appear under a second study, on T cells of mothers and their children.

Sequencing used blood. Receptors were obtained from a girl aged 2-10 years in good health.

CDR3 region: CASQPLDRGRDETQYF. CDR3 coding DNA: TGTGCCAGCCAGCCTCTAGACAGGGGGCGAGATGAGACCCAGTACTTC. V gene TRBV12-3 or TRBV12-4 combines with J gene TRBJ2-5, with 10 bases that match TRBD1. This CDR3 contains 16 residues. V was pared by 8 bases and J by 5 bases, with 14 bases of the junction left unmatched.

The chain couples TRBV20-1 to TRBJ1-2; D is undetermined. Germline CDR1 reads DFQATT; CDR2 reads SNEGSKA (reference sequence). V lost 0 bases and J lost 6, with 17 bases in between. This CDR3 contains 15 residues. The CDR3 region is CSARDLSAPADGYTF. For the CDR3, the DNA is TGCAGTGCTAGAGATCTTTCCGCACCAGCGGATGGCTACACCTTC.

The V call is TRBV4-3, the J call TRBJ2-5; tentatively, D is TRBD2 (6 bases). TRBJ2-7 explains the end of the DNA better; the J call may be wrong. Germline CDR1 LGHNA, CDR2 YSLEER. The CDR3 has 18 residues. DNA of the CDR3: TGCGCCAGCAGCCGAACCGCGGCTGCGGGGCCCCCCACCTACGAGCAGTACTTC. This encodes CASSRTAAAGPPTYEQYF.

The chain employs TRBV11-2 and TRBJ2-1; D gene unclear. Trimming pared 0 bases from V and 5 bases from J, leaving 11 bases between. CDR3 size: 15 residues. Germline V gene lookup returns CDR1 SGHAT and CDR2 FQNNGV. In nucleotides, the CDR3 is TGTGCCAGCAGCTTAGAACTATACTCAGACAATGAGCAGTTCTTC. Translated, it gives CASSLELYSDNEQFF.

The chain recombines TRBV6-5 with TRBJ1-3; unclear D gene. The CDR3 length is 15 residues. V was shortened by 8 bases and J by 0 bases, with 14 bases between the two germline ends. Looked up from germline, CDR1 is MNHEY and CDR2 is SVGAGI. CDR3 nucleotides: TGTGCCAGCGCTGTGCGGAGAGTCTCTGGAAACACCATATATTTT. It translates to CASAVRRVSGNTIYF.

The CDR3 bases are TGCAGTGCCCCGGGACAGGGGAAAGACGAGCAGTACTTC. Amino acids: CSAPGQGKDEQYF. The rearrangement joins TRBV20-1 to TRBJ2-7; 10 bases fit TRBD1. The V gene's germline CDR1 is DFQATT and CDR2 SNEGSKA (reference sequence). This CDR3 region has 13 residues. V was pared by 6 bases and J by 5 bases, with 7 bases of the junction left unmatched.

CDR3 in amino acids: CASSLLGGTIYF. The CDR3 coding sequence is TGTGCCAGCTCGTTGCTGGGAGGGACCATATATTTT. This chain links TRBV6-1 with TRBJ1-3; D not certain. V was clipped by 8 bases and J by 10 bases, with 15 bases between them. The CDR3 totals 12 residues. Per the germline V gene, CDR1 is MNHNS and CDR2 is SASEGT.

The rearrangement links TRBV20-1 to TRBJ2-5, with TRBD2 identical over 10 bases. CDR3 length: 16 residues. Trimming took 0 bases from V and 2 from J; bases not matched to a gene: 6. Germline loops: CDR1 DFQATT, CDR2 SNEGSKA (reference sequence). The CDR3 region is CSARDMWTSGQETQYF. CDR3 nucleotides: TGCAGTGCTAGAGATATGTGGACTAGCGGACAAGAGACCCAGTACTTC.

In its sample, this clonotype was seen a few times. The J gene is TRBJ2-1, the V gene TRBV29-1; maybe TRBD2 (5 bases). CDR1 is SQVTM and CDR2 is ANQGSEA in the germline V gene. Trimming left V 2 bases short and J 0 bases short, with 17 bases between. This CDR3 has 17 amino acids. CDR3 nucleotides: TGCAGCGTTGAAAGTTTCGCCAGCGGAGTCTCCTACAATGAGCAGTTCTTC. Translation: CSVESFASGVSYNEQFF.

CDR3 bases: TGTGCCAGCCGGTATTCGTCCTACAATGAGCAGTTCTTC. As protein: CASRYSSYNEQFF. The chain recombines TRBV19 with TRBJ2-1; D gene ambiguous. Germline lookup yields CDR1 LNHDA and CDR2 SQIVND (reference sequence). The V end lost 9 bases, the J end lost 1 base, and 10 bases lay between the germline ends. The CDR3 runs 13 residues.

There are a few counts of this clonotype. The rearrangement joins TRBV20-1 to TRBJ2-2; D is perhaps TRBD2 (5 bases). V was cut by 0 bases and J by 8 bases, with 16 bases left in between. The CDR3 contains 15 residues. The germline V gene encodes CDR1 DFQATT and CDR2 SNEGSKA (reference sequence). CDR3 sequence reads: CSARDPLRDQGELFF. DNA of the CDR3: TGCAGTGCTAGAGACCCTTTGAGGGATCAGGGGGAGCTGTTTTTT.

The rearrangement uses TRBV7-9 and TRBJ1-2; no definite D call. This CDR3 comprises 11 residues. Germline lookup yields CDR1 SEHNR and CDR2 FQNEAQ (reference sequence). Trimming shortened V by 3 bases and J by 5 bases, and 4 bases separated the two germline ends. In nucleotides, the CDR3 is TGTGCCAGCAGCTTCCAGTATGGCTACACCTTC. Protein product: CASSFQYGYTF.

This clonotype was found a few times. The J gene is TRBJ2-2, the V gene TRBV6-1; D unresolved. This CDR3 contains 15 residues. CDR1 is MNHNS and CDR2 is SASEGT in the germline V gene. Trimming pared 4 bases from V and 2 bases from J, leaving 11 bases between. Here the CDR3 DNA reads TGTGCCAGCAGTGTTTGGGAATCTAACACCGGGGAGCTGTTTTTT. Amino acids: CASSVWESNTGELFF.

Many counts were recorded for this clonotype. This chain connects TRBV7-2 to TRBJ2-1; the match to TRBD2 covers 11 bases. CDR1 is SGHTA and CDR2 is FQGNSA in the germline V gene. J lost 7 bases, V lost 3 bases, and 5 bases had no gene match. The CDR3 is 15 amino acids. The CDR3 is CASSFIAGGRNEQFF. The CDR3 DNA sequence: TGTGCCAGCAGCTTTATAGCGGGGGGGCGTAATGAGCAGTTCTTC.

J is TRBJ2-3 and V is TRBV10-3; D might be TRBD1 (5 bases). The length of the CDR3 is 14 residues. The V gene's germline CDR1 is ENHRY and CDR2 SYGVKD. The V gene lost 5 bases and the J gene lost 1 base, with 10 bases spanning the gap. For the CDR3, the DNA is TGTGCCATCAGTCAACAGGTGGGCACAGATACGCAGTATTTT. It codes for CAISQQVGTDTQYF.

The genes are TRBV5-5 and TRBJ2-5, with 7 bases fitting TRBD2. The CDR3 covers 14 residues. The germline V gene has CDR1 SGHKS and CDR2 YYEKEE (reference sequence). The trim removed 4 bases at V and 2 bases at J, leaving 5 bases unmatched. The CDR3 sequence is CASSIGTTQETQYF. The CDR3, as DNA: TGTGCCAGCAGCATCGGGACTACACAAGAGACCCAGTACTTC.

This clonotype occurred a few times. The chain has TRBV4-1 and TRBJ2-1; 9 bases fit TRBD2. The J call may be faulty, since TRBJ2-7 better matches the DNA end. The germline CDR1 and CDR2 sequences are MGHRA and YSYEKL. The length of the CDR3 is 16 residues. CDR3: CASSQVVAGADHKQYF. CDR3 nucleotides: TGCGCCAGCAGCCAAGTAGTAGCGGGAGCCGACCACAAGCAGTACTTC.

The chain couples TRBV7-9 to TRBJ1-6; 10 positions match TRBD1. The CDR3 covers 17 residues. Germline-derived CDR1 and CDR2 are SEHNR and FQNEAQ (reference sequence). The junction had 13 bases not matched to a gene; V was cut back by 5 bases and J by 9 bases. In DNA, the CDR3 is TGTGCCAGCAGCACAGCGGCCCCGACAGGGGGCTCTTCACCCCTCCACTTT. Its protein is CASSTAAPTGGSSPLHF.

This clonotype was detected ten times or more. This chain uses TRBV7-2 with TRBJ2-1, with 11 positions matching TRBD2. Looked up from germline, CDR1 is SGHTA and CDR2 is FQGNSA. The CDR3 has 15 residues. Unmatched junction bases numbered 8, after V lost 6 bases and J lost 7 bases. CDR3 sequence (DNA): TGTGCCAGCAGTTTACTAGCGGGAGTTGGGAATGAGCAGTTCTTC. It translates to CASSLLAGVGNEQFF.

In this sample, this clonotype turned up many times. This chain connects TRBV7-8 to TRBJ1-2; D is unclear. Germline V lookup: CDR1 SGHVS, CDR2 FQNEAQ. V was pared by 5 bases and J by 4 bases, with 11 bases between. The CDR3 has 13 residues. The CDR3 bases are TGTGCCAGCAGCCTGACACCGACCTATGGCTACACCTTC. This encodes CASSLTPTYGYTF.

This clonotype was counted between two and nine times. The chain recombines TRBV13 with TRBJ2-1; the D gene is possibly TRBD2 (5 bases). V gave up 5 bases and J gave up 9 bases, with 20 bases separating them. Germline V gene sequence: CDR1 PRHDT, CDR2 FYEKMQ (reference sequence). The CDR3 runs to 15 residues. This CDR3 is CASSQNPGNAGEQFF. The CDR3 DNA is TGTGCCAGCAGCCAGAACCCTGGGAACGCGGGTGAGCAGTTCTTC.

The CDR3 sequence: CASSYGLAGAYEQFF. In DNA form, the CDR3 reads TGTGCCAGCAGTTATGGACTAGCGGGAGCTTATGAGCAGTTCTTC. V usage is TRBV2 and J usage is TRBJ2-1; the match to TRBD2 covers 13 bases. With V trimmed by 5 bases and J by 8 bases, 6 bases remained unmatched. Germline V gene sequence: CDR1 SNHLY, CDR2 FYNNEI. This CDR3 is built from 15 residues.

This clonotype was found a few times. The rearrangement links TRBV12-3 or TRBV12-4 to TRBJ2-5; 10 bases align to TRBD2. CDR3 length: 13 residues. V lost 6 bases to trimming and J lost 10 bases; unmatched junction nucleotides: 8. This CDR3 is CASSNSGGGDQYF. Here the CDR3 DNA reads TGTGCCAGCAGCAACAGCGGGGGGGGCGACCAGTACTTC.

This clonotype was found many times. The CDR3 DNA is TGTGCCAGCAGTTCCCCTTTTGGGGAGCCCTTGGGGGAGACCCAGTACTTC. It codes for CASSSPFGEPLGETQYF. V and J are TRBV6-5 and TRBJ2-5, with D possibly being TRBD2 (5 bases). This CDR3 region has 17 residues. Trimming took 4 bases from V and 5 from J, leaving 23 bases between them. Germline V gives CDR1 MNHEY, CDR2 SVGAGI.

V and J are TRBV7-3 and TRBJ2-1; a weak D match, TRBD1 (5 bases). The V gene lost 2 bases and the J gene lost 7 bases, with 15 bases spanning the gap. CDR1 SGHTA and CDR2 FQGTGA come from the germline V gene. This CDR3 has 15 residues. The CDR3 bases are TGTGCCAGCAGCTTATTCCCCAGCTCAGGGAATGAGCAGTTCTTC. Translation: CASSLFPSSGNEQFF.

The V gene is TRBV12-3 or TRBV12-4, the J gene TRBJ2-4; D unclear. Deletions cut 6 bases from V and 8 bases from J, with 14 bases between. The CDR3 loop spans 13 amino acids. The CDR3 reads CASSWAEKDIQYF. For the CDR3, the DNA is TGTGCCAGCAGCTGGGCCGAGAAAGACATTCAGTACTTC.

On this clonotype itself: The junction departs from the called germline gene at one end, perhaps through a read error. The J gene is TRBJ2-5, the V gene TRBV7-2; 7 bases line up with TRBD1. CDR3 length equals 13 residues. CDR1 and CDR2 from the germline V gene are SGHTA and FQGNSA. The CDR3 loop reads CASSFRGQETLYF. CDR3 nucleotides: TGTGCCAGCAGCTTTAGGGGGCAAGAGACCCTGTACTTC.